The 4 T cell receptor beta chains given below trace back to one sample, sequenced in a study of control samples from healthy donors and cancer patients. Using immunoSEQ multiplex PCR, the repertoire was profiled, and TCRdb retains in-frame clones only, with some absent. The top ten clones hold about 5.8% of a sample with 150,000 or so clones, 93% of them seen once. The sample comprised blood. The receptors were sampled from a man aged 18-30 years in good health.

The chain uses TRBV27 and TRBJ1-1, with a weak D call TRBD1 (5 bases). Per germline, CDR1 MNHEY and CDR2 SMNVEV (reference sequence). This CDR3 contains 14 residues. V shed 0 bases and J shed 7 bases, with 12 bases lying between them. The CDR3 sequence: CASSLSQGSDEAFF. CDR3 bases: TGTGCCAGCAGTTTATCCCAGGGATCCGATGAAGCTTTCTTT.

The chain uses TRBV10-3 and TRBJ2-5; D possibly matches TRBD1 or TRBD2 (5 bases each). V was cut by 10 bases and J by 4 bases, with 16 bases left in between. CDR3 length: 13 amino acids. Germline V gives CDR1 ENHRY, CDR2 SYGVKD. The CDR3 reads CATAAGDGETQYF. The CDR3 DNA reads as TGTGCCACCGCGGCTGGGGACGGAGAGACCCAGTACTTC.

The chain recombines TRBV7-9 with TRBJ1-1; maybe TRBD1 (5 bases). V gave up 8 bases and J gave up 4 bases, with 23 bases separating them. The germline V gene encodes CDR1 SEHNR and CDR2 FQNEAQ (reference sequence). The CDR3 extends over 16 amino acids. The CDR3 is CASGGNTFTGGTEAFF. CDR3 DNA sequence: TGTGCCAGCGGCGGGAACACTTTCACCGGGGGCACTGAAGCTTTCTTT.

The CDR3 sequence is CASSLGINIETVMTFF. The CDR3 DNA sequence: TGTGCCAGCAGCTTAGGAATAAATATCGAGACAGTGATGACTTTCTTT. The V call is TRBV7-2, the J call TRBJ1-1, with D perhaps matching TRBD1 (5 bases). The V end was cut by 1 base, the J end by 12 bases, with 24 bases between. The length of the CDR3 is 16 residues. Germline V gene lookup returns CDR1 SGHTA and CDR2 FQGNSA.